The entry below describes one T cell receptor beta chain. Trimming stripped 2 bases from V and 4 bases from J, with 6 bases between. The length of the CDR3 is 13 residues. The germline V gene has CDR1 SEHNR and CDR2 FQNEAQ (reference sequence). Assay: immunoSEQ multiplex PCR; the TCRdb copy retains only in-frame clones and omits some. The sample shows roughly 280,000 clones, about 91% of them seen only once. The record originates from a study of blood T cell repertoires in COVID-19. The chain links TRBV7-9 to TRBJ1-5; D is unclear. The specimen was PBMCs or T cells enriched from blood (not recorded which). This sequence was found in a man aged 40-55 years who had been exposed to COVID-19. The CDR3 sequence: CASSLHTNQPQHF. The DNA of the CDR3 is TGTGCCAGCAGCTTACACACGAATCAGCCCCAGCATTTT.